The source of this T cell receptor beta chain is a study of Ad26.COV2.S vaccination and SARS-CoV-2 variants. The CDR3 totals 14 residues. V lost 3 bases, J lost 5 bases, and 10 bases lay in between. Per germline, CDR1 SGHNT and CDR2 YENEEA. Treatment specified: roughly 20 received Ad26.COV2.S at low or high dose, single or two shots; several received placebo; per-sample allocation not given. The investigators took samples on day 63 after the first vaccine or placebo injection. A few counts support this clone. Sequencing was performed with immunoSEQ multiplex PCR; in TCRdb, only in-frame clones are kept and a portion is missing. Of around 450,000 clones listed, 89% are singletons.

V gene TRBV11-3 combines with J gene TRBJ2-2; D gene ambiguous. The TCR comes from a person between 18 and 65 years old who received the Ad26.COV2.S COVID-19 vaccine or a placebo. The starting material was peripheral blood, obtained in a trial of Ad26.COV2.S vaccine versus placebo. The CDR3 DNA follows: TGTGCCAGCAGCTTCTCTGGGTATACCGGGGAGCTGTTTTTT. It encodes CASSFSGYTGELFF.